The 19 T cell receptor beta chains below were found in one sample sequenced in a study of blood T cells in healthy people across ages. A second PCR, run for roughly 7 to 12 cycles, used a sample-barcoded 5' primer plus a J-beta primer mix. TCRdb passed the 5' RACE reads through MiXCR, listing each CDR3 protein once. Of about 1.1 million distinct CDR3 sequences in the sample, more than 30% were seen once. The sequencing sample was made of blood. The receptors derive from a man between 18 and 29 years old in good health.

This rearrangement joins TRBV11-2 to TRBJ1-1; D unresolved. This CDR3 contains 14 residues. Germline lookup yields CDR1 SGHAT and CDR2 FQNNGV. The V gene lost 5 bases and the J gene lost 6 bases, with 16 bases spanning the gap. The CDR3 DNA reads TGTGCCAGCAGCCTTTCCTATGGCAGCGCTGAAGCTTTCTTT. Its protein product is CASSLSYGSAEAFF.

In DNA, the CDR3 is TGTGCCAGCAAAGGGACGGCTTTTAGCTCCTATAATTCACCCCTCCACTTT. It translates to CASKGTAFSSYNSPLHF. The chain links TRBV25-1 to TRBJ1-6, with D perhaps TRBD1 (5 bases). The CDR3 extends over 17 amino acids. Germline loops: CDR1 MGHDK, CDR2 SYGVNS. V lost 7 bases and J 0 bases, leaving 16 bases between the germline ends. Looking up the rest from reference TRBV25-1 and TRBJ1-6 gives the full variable domain: EADIYQTPRYLVIGTGKKITLECSQTMGHDKMYWYQQDPGMELHLIHYSYGVNSTEKGDLSSESTVSRIRTEHFPLTLESARPSHTSQYLCASKGTAFSSYNSPLHFGNGTRLTVT.

The J gene is TRBJ2-1, the V gene TRBV20-1; 12 nucleotides agree with TRBD2. The CDR3 is made up of 14 amino acids. V shed 7 bases, J shed 4 bases, and the junction held 5 bases outside the gene matches. The germline gives CDR1 DFQATT, CDR2 SNEGSKA (reference sequence). The CDR3 sequence: CSVTTSGGYNEQFF. CDR3 bases: TGCAGTGTTACGACTAGCGGGGGATACAATGAGCAGTTCTTC.

This clonotype has only a few counts. The V and J genes are TRBV27 and TRBJ2-5; 8 bases match TRBD2. The last part of the DNA fits TRBJ2-7 better; the J call may be wrong. CDR3 length equals 14 residues. Germline V CDR1 and CDR2: MNHEY, SMNVEV (reference sequence). The CDR3 DNA reads as TGTGCCAGCACGGCGGGAGGCCTTATGAACGAGCAGTACTTC. It translates to CASTAGGLMNEQYF.

The chain couples TRBV6-2 or TRBV6-3 to TRBJ1-2; 8 bases are a match to TRBD1. The ends lost 6 bases at V and 5 bases at J; junction bases unmatched: 5. CDR3 length: 13 amino acids. Germline values: CDR1 MNHEY, CDR2 SVGEGT. CDR3 in amino acids: CASSSTGEYGYTF. CDR3 coding DNA: TGTGCCAGCAGCTCGACAGGGGAGTATGGCTACACCTTC.

The CDR3 is CASSSTGVVGPGELFF. The CDR3 DNA reads as TGTGCCAGCAGTTCAACAGGGGTCGTGGGTCCCGGGGAGCTGTTTTTT. The chain has TRBV27 and TRBJ2-2, with TRBD1 identical over 7 bases. J lost 6 bases, V lost 4 bases, and 11 bases had no gene match. The CDR3 is 16 amino acids. From germline, CDR1 is MNHEY and CDR2 SMNVEV (reference sequence).

The chain is built from TRBV6-6 and TRBJ1-2; D call uncertain. V was trimmed by 0 bases and J by 3 bases, leaving 14 bases between them. This CDR3 is built from 16 residues. Germline CDR1 MNHNY, CDR2 SVGAGI (reference sequence). This chain's CDR3 is CASSYSMVIRDYGYTF. As DNA, the CDR3 is TGTGCCAGCAGTTACTCGATGGTTATTCGGGACTATGGCTACACCTTC.

The V call is TRBV20-1, the J call TRBJ1-3; D is unresolved. Trimming took 6 bases from V and 0 from J, leaving 21 bases between them. Looked up from germline, CDR1 is DFQATT and CDR2 is SNEGSKA (reference sequence). The CDR3 is made up of 17 amino acids. CDR3: CSASDNDDGRSGNTIYF. The DNA for the CDR3 is TGCAGTGCGAGTGATAATGACGACGGACGCTCTGGAAACACCATATATTTT.

There are a few counts of this clonotype. The CDR3 region has the DNA TGTGCCAGCAGCTTAGCGTCCTGGAATTCACCCCTCCACTTT. Its protein product is CASSLASWNSPLHF. V usage is TRBV11-1 and J usage is TRBJ1-6, with D unresolved. The germline CDR1 and CDR2 sequences are SGHAT and FQDESV (reference sequence). The CDR3 runs 14 residues. The V gene lost 0 bases and the J gene lost 7 bases, with 7 bases spanning the gap.

This rearrangement joins TRBV6-2 or TRBV6-3 to TRBJ2-7, with unresolved D. The germline V and J ends were trimmed by 2 bases and 0 bases, with 17 bases remaining between them. Germline CDR1 and CDR2: MNHEY and SVGEGT. This CDR3 region has 17 residues. For the CDR3, the DNA is TGTGCCAGCAGTTACCACTCCTTGGGCGCCTACTCCTACGAGCAGTACTTC. Its translation: CASSYHSLGAYSYEQYF.

This clonotype was counted between two and nine times. The chain is built from TRBV4-3 and TRBJ1-1, with no clear D. Germline loops: CDR1 LGHNA, CDR2 YSLEER. CDR3 length: 15 residues. Trimming cost V 0 bases and J 1 base, with 9 bases left between them. The CDR3 DNA reads TGCGCCAGCAGCCAAGATGGGAAGGGGAACACTGAAGCTTTCTTT. Translation: CASSQDGKGNTEAFF.

This rearrangement joins TRBV9 to TRBJ2-5; 9 nucleotides align to TRBD1. Germline assignment: CDR1 SGDLS and CDR2 YYNGEE. The CDR3 has 16 residues. V shed 3 bases, J shed 11 bases, and the junction held 17 bases outside the gene matches. The CDR3 bases are TGTGCCAGCAGCGACTTACGGGACAGGGCTAATAATGAGCAGTACTTC. It codes for CASSDLRDRANNEQYF.

This clonotype was observed a handful of times. CDR3 coding DNA: TGTGCCAGCAGTTCAACCCCGGAAGGGCCGAACACTGAAGCTTTCTTT. Protein sequence: CASSSTPEGPNTEAFF. The chain carries TRBV27 and TRBJ1-1, with D unresolved. Trimming stripped 4 bases from V and 1 base from J, with 16 bases between. CDR1 is MNHEY, CDR2 SMNVEV, per germline (reference sequence). The CDR3 contains 16 residues.

This clonotype showed up just a few times. The chain uses TRBV12-3 or TRBV12-4 and TRBJ1-1; maybe TRBD1 (5 bases). The CDR3 covers 14 residues. Trimming left V 4 bases short and J 1 base short, with 10 bases between. In DNA, the CDR3 is TGTGCCAGCAGTTCGCAGGGACGGAACACTGAAGCTTTCTTT. Its translation: CASSSQGRNTEAFF.

Notes on this clonotype: One base away lies a much larger clone, so this may be a sequencing read error. This rearrangement joins TRBV27 to TRBJ2-3, with unresolved D. The germline V gene encodes CDR1 MNHEY and CDR2 SMNVEV (reference sequence). CDR3 length: 13 amino acids. In nucleotides, the CDR3 is TGTGCCGGCAGTTCGACATTCACAGATACGCAGTATTTT. Translated, it gives CAGSSTFTDTQYF.

The chain uses TRBV10-1 and TRBJ2-3, with 7 bases identical to TRBD1. The V gene end was trimmed by 7 bases and the J gene end by 2 bases; junction bases not matched to a gene: 6. Germline CDR1 and CDR2: WNHNN and SYGVQD (reference sequence). CDR3 size: 14 residues. The CDR3 bases are TGCGCCAGCAAACGGGACAGCACCACAGATACGCAGTATTTT. It encodes CASKRDSTTDTQYF.

Points on this clonotype: It may be a read error: a sequence one base away is much more abundant. The chain employs TRBV6-2 or TRBV6-3 and TRBJ2-1; the match to TRBD2 covers 9 bases. Germline-derived CDR1 and CDR2 are MNHEY and SVGEGT. Losses at the gene ends were 8 bases for V and 9 bases for J; bases not matched to a gene: 11. The CDR3 length is 14 residues. Written as DNA, the CDR3 is TGTGCCAGCGCTATAACGGGACTAGCAAGTGAGCAGTTCTTC. Encoded protein: CASAITGLASEQFF.

Concerning this clonotype: At one end, the junction sequence differs from germline, possibly due to a read error. The J gene is TRBJ1-1, the V gene TRBV10-3; maybe TRBD1 (5 bases). CDR3 length equals 15 residues. The germline V gene encodes CDR1 ENHRY and CDR2 SYGVKD. CDR3 sequence reads: CAISESPRDGTEAFF. DNA for the CDR3: TGTGCCATCAGCGAGTCCCCCAGGGACGGCACTGAAGCTTTCTTT.

V and J are TRBV2 and TRBJ2-1; D remains ambiguous. Per the germline V gene, CDR1 is SNHLY and CDR2 is FYNNEI. The CDR3 is 12 amino acids. Between the trimmed V and J ends, which lost 7 bases and 3 bases, there was a span of 7 bases. The CDR3 DNA sequence: TGTGCCAGCAAAGACGGCTACAATGAGCAGTTCTTC. It encodes CASKDGYNEQFF.